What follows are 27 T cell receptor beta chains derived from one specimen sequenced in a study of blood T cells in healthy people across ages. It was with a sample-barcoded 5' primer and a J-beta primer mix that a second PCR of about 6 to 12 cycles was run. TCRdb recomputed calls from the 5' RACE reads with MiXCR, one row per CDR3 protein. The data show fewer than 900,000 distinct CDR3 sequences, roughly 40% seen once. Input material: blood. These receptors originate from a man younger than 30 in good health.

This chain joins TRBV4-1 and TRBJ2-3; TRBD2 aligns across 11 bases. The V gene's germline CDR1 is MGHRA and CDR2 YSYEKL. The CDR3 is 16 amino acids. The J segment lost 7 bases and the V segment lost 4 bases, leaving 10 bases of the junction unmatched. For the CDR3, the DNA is TGCGCCAGCAGCCTAGTTAGCGGGGGGGCCCGAAATACGCAGTATTTT. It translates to CASSLVSGGARNTQYF.

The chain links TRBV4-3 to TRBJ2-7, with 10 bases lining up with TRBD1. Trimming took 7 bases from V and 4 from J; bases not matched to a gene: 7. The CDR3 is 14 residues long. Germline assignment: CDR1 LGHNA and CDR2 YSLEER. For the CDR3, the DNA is TGCGCCAGCATCCAGGACAGGGGGAGTTACGAGCAGTACTTC. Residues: CASIQDRGSYEQYF.

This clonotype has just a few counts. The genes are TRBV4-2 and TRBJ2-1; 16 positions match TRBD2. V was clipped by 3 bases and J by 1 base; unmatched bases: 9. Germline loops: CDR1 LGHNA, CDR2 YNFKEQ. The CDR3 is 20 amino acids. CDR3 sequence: CASSHAPGLAGGQSYNEQFF. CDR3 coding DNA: TGTGCCAGCAGCCATGCTCCGGGACTAGCGGGGGGGCAGTCCTACAATGAGCAGTTCTTC.

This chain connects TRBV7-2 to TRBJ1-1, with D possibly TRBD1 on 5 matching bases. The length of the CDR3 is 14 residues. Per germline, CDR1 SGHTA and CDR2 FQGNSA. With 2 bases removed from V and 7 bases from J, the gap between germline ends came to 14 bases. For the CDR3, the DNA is TGTGCCAGCAGCTTAATAGGGACCTCTGGTGAAGCTTTCTTT. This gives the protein CASSLIGTSGEAFF. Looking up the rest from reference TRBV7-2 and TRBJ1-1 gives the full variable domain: GAGVSQSPSNKVTEKGKDVELRCDPISGHTALYWYRQSLGQGLEFLIYFQGNSAPDKSGLPSDRFSAERTGGSVSTLTIQRTQQEDSAVYLCASSLIGTSGEAFFGQGTRLTVV.

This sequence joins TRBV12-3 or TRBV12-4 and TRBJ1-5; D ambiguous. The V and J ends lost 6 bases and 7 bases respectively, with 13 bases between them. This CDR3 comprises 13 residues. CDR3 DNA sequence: TGTGCCAGCAGAGGAGGGATCGGACAGCCCCAGCATTTT. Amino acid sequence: CASRGGIGQPQHF.

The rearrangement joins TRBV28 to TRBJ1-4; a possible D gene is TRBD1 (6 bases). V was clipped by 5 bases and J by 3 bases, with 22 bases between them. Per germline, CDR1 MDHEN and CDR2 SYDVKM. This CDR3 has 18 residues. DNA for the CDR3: TGTGCCAGCAGTACACCCCGAGGGGGGAGGCGAGCTAATGAAAAACTGTTTTTT. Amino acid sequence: CASSTPRGGRRANEKLFF.

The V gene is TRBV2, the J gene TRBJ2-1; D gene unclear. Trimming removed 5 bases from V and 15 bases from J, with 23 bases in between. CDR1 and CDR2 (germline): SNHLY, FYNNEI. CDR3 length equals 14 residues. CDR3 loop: CASSPSTTRGAGFF. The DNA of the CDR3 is TGTGCCAGCAGTCCTAGTACCACAAGAGGCGCTGGGTTCTTC.

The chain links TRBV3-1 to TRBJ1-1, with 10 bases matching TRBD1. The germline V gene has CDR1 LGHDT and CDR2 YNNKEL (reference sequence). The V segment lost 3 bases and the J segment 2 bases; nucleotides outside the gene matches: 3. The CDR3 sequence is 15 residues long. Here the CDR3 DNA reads TGTGCCAGCAGCCAGTCGACAGGGGGCAACACTGAAGCTTTCTTT. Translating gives CASSQSTGGNTEAFF.

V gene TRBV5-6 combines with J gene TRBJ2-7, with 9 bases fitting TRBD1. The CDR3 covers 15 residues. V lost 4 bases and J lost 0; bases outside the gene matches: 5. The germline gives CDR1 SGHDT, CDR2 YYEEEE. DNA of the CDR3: TGTGCCAGCAGCGACAGGGGGGTAAGCTCCTACGAGCAGTACTTC. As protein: CASSDRGVSSYEQYF.

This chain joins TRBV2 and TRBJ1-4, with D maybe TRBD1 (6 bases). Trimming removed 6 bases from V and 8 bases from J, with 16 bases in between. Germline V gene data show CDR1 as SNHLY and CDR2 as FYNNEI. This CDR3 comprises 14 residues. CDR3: CASSSGTSYEKLFF. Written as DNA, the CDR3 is TGTGCCAGCAGCAGCGGGACAAGCTACGAAAAACTGTTTTTT.

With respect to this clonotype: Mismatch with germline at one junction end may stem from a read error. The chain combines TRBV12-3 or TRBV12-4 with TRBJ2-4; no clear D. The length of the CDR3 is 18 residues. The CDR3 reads CAGSLGWSLPLAKNIQYF. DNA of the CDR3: TGTGCCGGCAGTTTAGGTTGGTCCCTACCCCTAGCCAAAAACATTCAGTACTTC.

CDR3 bases: TGTGCCAGCAGCCGAGTGACAGGGCTAGGCTCCTACGAGCAGTACTTC. Translating gives CASSRVTGLGSYEQYF. The chain employs TRBV3-1 and TRBJ2-7, with 7 bases aligning to TRBD1. Trimming cost V 4 bases and J 0 bases; bases outside gene matches: 9. The CDR3 sequence is 16 residues long. Per the germline V gene, CDR1 is LGHDT and CDR2 is YNNKEL (reference sequence).

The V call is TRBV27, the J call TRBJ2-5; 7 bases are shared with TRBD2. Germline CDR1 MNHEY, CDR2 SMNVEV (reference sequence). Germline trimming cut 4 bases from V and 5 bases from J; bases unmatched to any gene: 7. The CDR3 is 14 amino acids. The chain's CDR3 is CASSSLAPRETQYF. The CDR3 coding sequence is TGTGCCAGCAGTTCACTAGCGCCCAGGGAGACCCAGTACTTC.

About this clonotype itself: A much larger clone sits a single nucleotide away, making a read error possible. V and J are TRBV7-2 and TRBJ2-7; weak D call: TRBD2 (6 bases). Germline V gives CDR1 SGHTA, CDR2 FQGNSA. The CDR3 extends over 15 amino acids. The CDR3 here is CASTPGGLATYEQCF. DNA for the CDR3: TGTGCCAGCACCCCAGGAGGGCTAGCAACCTACGAGCAGTGCTTC.

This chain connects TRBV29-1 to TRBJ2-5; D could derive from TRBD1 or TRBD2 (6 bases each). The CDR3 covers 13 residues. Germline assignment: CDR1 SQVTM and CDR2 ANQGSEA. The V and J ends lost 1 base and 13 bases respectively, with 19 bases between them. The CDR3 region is CSVEVPRGRNWYF. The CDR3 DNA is TGCAGCGTTGAAGTCCCCCGGGGGCGGAATTGGTACTTC. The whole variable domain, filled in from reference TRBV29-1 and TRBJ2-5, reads SAVISQKPSRDICQRGTSLTIQCQVDSQVTMMFWYRQQPGQSLTLIATANQGSEATYESGFVIDKFPISRPNLTFSTLTVSNMSPEDSSIYLCSVEVPRGRNWYFGPGTRLLVL.

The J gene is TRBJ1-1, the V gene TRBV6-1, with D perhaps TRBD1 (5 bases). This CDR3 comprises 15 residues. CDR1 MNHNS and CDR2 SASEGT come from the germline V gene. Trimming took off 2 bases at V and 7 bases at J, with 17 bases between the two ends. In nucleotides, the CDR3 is TGTGCCAGCAGTGAATTCCGGGACGGAATTATTGAAGCTTTCTTT. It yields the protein CASSEFRDGIIEAFF.

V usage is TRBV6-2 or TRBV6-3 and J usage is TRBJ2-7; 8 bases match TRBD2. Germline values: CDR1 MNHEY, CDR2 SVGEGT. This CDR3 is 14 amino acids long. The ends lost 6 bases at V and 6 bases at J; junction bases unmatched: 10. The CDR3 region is CASSSTSVAAEQYF. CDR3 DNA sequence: TGTGCCAGCAGCTCGACTAGCGTCGCGGCCGAGCAGTACTTC.

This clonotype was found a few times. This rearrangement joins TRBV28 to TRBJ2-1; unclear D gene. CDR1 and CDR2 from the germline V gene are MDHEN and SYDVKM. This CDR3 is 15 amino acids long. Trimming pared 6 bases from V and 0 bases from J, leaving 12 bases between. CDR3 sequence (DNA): TGTGCCAGCAGGCTGCTCAGAAACTCCTACAATGAGCAGTTCTTC. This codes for CASRLLRNSYNEQFF. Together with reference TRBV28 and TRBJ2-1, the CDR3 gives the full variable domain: DVKVTQSSRYLVKRTGEKVFLECVQDMDHENMFWYRQDPGLGLRLIYFSYDVKMKEKGDIPEGYSVSREKKERFSLILESASTNQTSMYLCASRLLRNSYNEQFFGPGTRLTVL.

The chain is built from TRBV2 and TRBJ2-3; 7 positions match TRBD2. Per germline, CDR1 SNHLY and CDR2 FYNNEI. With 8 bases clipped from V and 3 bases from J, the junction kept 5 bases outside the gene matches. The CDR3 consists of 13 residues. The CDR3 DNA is TGTGCCAGCGGGGGAGCGGGGACAGATACGCAGTATTTT. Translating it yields CASGGAGTDTQYF.

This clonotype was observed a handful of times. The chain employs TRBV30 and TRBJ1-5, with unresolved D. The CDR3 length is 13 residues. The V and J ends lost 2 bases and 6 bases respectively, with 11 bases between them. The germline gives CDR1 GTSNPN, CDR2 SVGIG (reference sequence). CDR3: CAWSQSPGQPQHF. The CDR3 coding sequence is TGTGCCTGGAGTCAGAGCCCAGGTCAGCCCCAGCATTTT.

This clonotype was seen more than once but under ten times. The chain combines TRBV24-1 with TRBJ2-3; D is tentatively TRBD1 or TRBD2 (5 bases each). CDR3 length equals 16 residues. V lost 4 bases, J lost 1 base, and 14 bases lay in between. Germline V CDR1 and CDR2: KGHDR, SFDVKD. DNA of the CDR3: TGTGCCACCAGTGAGACGACCGGGGCGGGCACAGATACGCAGTATTTT. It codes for CATSETTGAGTDTQYF.

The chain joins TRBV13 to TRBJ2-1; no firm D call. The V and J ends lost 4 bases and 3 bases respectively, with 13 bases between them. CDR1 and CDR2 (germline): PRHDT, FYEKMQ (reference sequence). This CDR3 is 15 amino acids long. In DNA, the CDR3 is TGTGCCAGCAGCTCACGGATAGGGCTCTACAATGAGCAGTTCTTC. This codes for CASSSRIGLYNEQFF.

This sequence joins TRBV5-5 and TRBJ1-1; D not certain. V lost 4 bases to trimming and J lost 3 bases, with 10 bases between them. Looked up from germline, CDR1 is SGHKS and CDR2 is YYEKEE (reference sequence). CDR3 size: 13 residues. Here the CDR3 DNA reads TGTGCCAGCAGCACCACAGACTACACTGAAGCTTTCTTT. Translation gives CASSTTDYTEAFF.

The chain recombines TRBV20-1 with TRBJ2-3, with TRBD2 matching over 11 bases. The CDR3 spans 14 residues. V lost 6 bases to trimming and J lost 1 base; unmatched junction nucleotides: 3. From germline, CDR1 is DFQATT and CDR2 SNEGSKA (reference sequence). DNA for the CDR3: TGCAGTGCCACGACTAGCGGGGGCACAGATACGCAGTATTTT. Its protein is CSATTSGGTDTQYF.

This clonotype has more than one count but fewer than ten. The CDR3 region is CASRLQDPGSVTQYF. The CDR3 bases are TGCGCCAGCAGGTTGCAGGACCCCGGGAGTGTGACCCAGTACTTC. The rearrangement links TRBV5-1 to TRBJ2-5; tentatively, D is TRBD2 (6 bases). This CDR3 region has 15 residues. Germline V CDR1 and CDR2: SGHRS, YFSETQ. V lost 5 bases, J lost 7 bases, and 21 bases lay in between.

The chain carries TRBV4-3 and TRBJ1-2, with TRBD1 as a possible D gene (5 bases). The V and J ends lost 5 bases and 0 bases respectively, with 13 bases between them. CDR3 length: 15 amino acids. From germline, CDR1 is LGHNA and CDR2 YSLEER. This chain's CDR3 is CASSVTRVPNYGYTF. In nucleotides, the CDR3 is TGCGCCAGCAGCGTCACCAGGGTCCCTAACTATGGCTACACCTTC.

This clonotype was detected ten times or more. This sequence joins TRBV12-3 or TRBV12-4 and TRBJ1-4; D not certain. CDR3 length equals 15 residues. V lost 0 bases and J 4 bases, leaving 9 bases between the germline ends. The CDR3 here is CASSLAGQFNEKLFF. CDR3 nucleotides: TGTGCCAGCAGTTTAGCTGGTCAGTTTAATGAAAAACTGTTTTTT.